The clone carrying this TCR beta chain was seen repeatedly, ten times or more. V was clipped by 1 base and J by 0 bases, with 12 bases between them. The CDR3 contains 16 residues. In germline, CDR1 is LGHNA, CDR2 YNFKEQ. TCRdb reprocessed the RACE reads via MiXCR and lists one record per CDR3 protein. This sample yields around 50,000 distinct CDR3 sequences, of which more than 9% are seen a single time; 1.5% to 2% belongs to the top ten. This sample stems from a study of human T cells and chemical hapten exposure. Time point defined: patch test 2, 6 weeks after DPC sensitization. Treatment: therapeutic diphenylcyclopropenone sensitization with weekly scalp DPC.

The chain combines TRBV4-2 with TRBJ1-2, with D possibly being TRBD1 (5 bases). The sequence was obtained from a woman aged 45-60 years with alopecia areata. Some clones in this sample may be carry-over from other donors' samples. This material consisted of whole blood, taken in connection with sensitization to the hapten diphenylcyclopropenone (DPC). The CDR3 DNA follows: TGTGCCAGCAGCCAAGGTGACAGCTTAGCTAACTATGGCTACACCTTC. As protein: CASSQGDSLANYGYTF.